This is a list of T cell receptor beta chains from one sample in a study of cytomegalovirus exposure and HLA in healthy donors. Assay used: immunoSEQ multiplex PCR; TCRdb lists only in-frame clones, some missing. The table records roughly 230,000 clones, 80% to 95% of them present only once. Input material: PBMCs. The source is a girl aged 2-9 years in good health and CMV-seronegative. CDR3s include the opening cysteine and the closing phenylalanine or tryptophan. D genes are given only for firm matches. Size is stated for part of the rows, as once, few or many counts, or as a class when the clone is expanded.

CASSQERLAGGGELFF | TGTGCCAGCAGCCAAGAAAGACTAGCGGGTGGGGGGGAGCTGTTTTTT | - | TRBJ2-2 | TRBD2 | TRBV4-2
CASRSSGRYEQYF | TGTGCCAGCAGATCCAGCGGGAGATACGAGCAGTACTTC | once | TRBJ2-7 | TRBD2 | TRBV14
CASSPLPPGQPNSPLHF | TGCGCCAGCAGCCCTCTCCCGCCGGGACAGCCCAATTCACCCCTCCACTTT | - | TRBJ1-6 | TRBD1 | TRBV5-1
CASSYPASTSGGTDTQYF | TGTGCCAGCAGTTATCCCGCTAGTACTAGCGGGGGCACAGATACGCAGTATTTT | - | TRBJ2-3 | TRBD2 | TRBV2
CASSAPGQASPLHF | TGTGCCAGCAGCGCCCCGGGACAGGCTTCACCCCTCCACTTT | - | TRBJ1-6 | TRBD1 | TRBV9
CASSDRDNSNQPQHF | TGTGCCAGCAGCGACAGGGACAATAGCAATCAGCCCCAGCATTTT | - | TRBJ1-5 | TRBD1 | TRBV7-9
CAWNPPLWRGGPNEQFF | TGTGCCTGGAATCCCCCCCTATGGCGGGGGGGCCCCAATGAGCAGTTCTTC | - | TRBJ2-1 | TRBD2 | TRBV30
CASSRGQGPSHF | TGTGCCAGCAGCCGCGGACAGGGACCCTCGCATTTT | - | TRBJ1-5 | TRBD1 | TRBV14
CASSLTGARGYTF | TGTGCCAGCAGCCTGACAGGGGCGCGTGGCTACACCTTC | - | TRBJ1-2 | TRBD1 | TRBV14
CASSVTSRGPISQYF | TGCGCCAGCAGCGTGACTAGCAGAGGGCCCATATCGCAGTATTTT | - | TRBJ2-3 | TRBD2 | TRBV10-1
CASSDLGGGTQYF | TGCGCCAGCAGTGATCTGGGGGGAGGTACGCAGTATTTT | few | TRBJ2-3 | - | TRBV10-1
CASSPLGGARATNEKLFF | TGTGCCAGCAGCCCCCTCGGGGGAGCAAGGGCAACTAATGAAAAACTGTTTTTT | once | TRBJ1-4 | - | TRBV27
CASSYGATEAFF | TGTGCCAGCAGTTACGGGGCAACTGAAGCTTTCTTT | - | TRBJ1-1 | - | TRBV6-5
CASSVGLAGGIGAGELFF | TGTGCCAGCAGCGTGGGACTAGCGGGGGGGATCGGCGCCGGGGAGCTGTTTTTT | - | TRBJ2-2 | TRBD2 | TRBV13
CASNRRAGPTDTQYF | TGTGCCAGCAACCGGCGGGCGGGGCCCACAGATACGCAGTATTTT | - | TRBJ2-3 | - | TRBV7-8
CASSPRQGLYYGYTF | TGTGCCAGCAGCCCCCGACAGGGATTGTACTATGGCTACACCTTC | - | TRBJ1-2 | TRBD1 | TRBV7-8
CASSLSPGGRRANVLTF | TGTGCCAGCAGTTTATCACCGGGGGGGAGACGGGCCAACGTCCTGACTTTC | - | TRBJ2-6 | TRBD2 | TRBV27